The sequence of this TCR beta chain was determined in a study of CD8+ T cells in alopecia areata. This clone occurred a few times. The sequencing template was cDNA reverse transcribed from extracted RNA. The repertoire was sequenced with immunoSEQ multiplex PCR; TCRdb's copy has only in-frame clones and lacks some. The table includes 150,000 to 200,000 clones, roughly 60% detected once. V gave up 1 base and J gave up 5 bases; unmatched junction bases: 3. The CDR3 covers 16 residues. The germline gives CDR1 MGHRA, CDR2 YSYEKL. The sequence was collected from a human donor in good health. Sequencing was done on a sample of CD4+ T cells sorted from blood. The rearrangement joins TRBV4-1 to TRBJ2-1, with 12 bases matching TRBD2. This chain's CDR3 is CASSQGTSGINNEQFF. The CDR3 nucleotides read TGCGCCAGCAGCCAAGGGACTAGCGGGATCAACAATGAGCAGTTCTTC.